The 19 T cell receptor beta chains reported below all come from one sample, sequenced in a study of response to subunit inactivated influenza vaccine. Using its own MiXCR run on the RT-PCR reads, TCRdb lists one record per CDR3 protein. The sample consists of around 600,000 distinct CDR3 sequences, about 11% of them appearing once. These data were likewise used in another study, on T cells expressing NK-cell markers. From that paper: TCR beta libraries carry UMIs added by 5'RACE template switching.

Sample: PBMCs from blood, taken on the day of vaccination. Receptor source: a man aged 50 to 59 who received an inactivated influenza vaccine.

This clonotype came up many times. This sequence joins TRBV12-3 or TRBV12-4 and TRBJ1-1; perhaps TRBD1 as D (5 bases). Trimming cost V 1 base and J 8 bases, with 14 bases left between them. The CDR3 totals 14 residues. The CDR3 DNA follows: TGTGCCAGCAGTTTAGGCGTGTCAGGGAAGGAAGCTTTCTTT. Its translation is CASSLGVSGKEAFF.

This clonotype was seen a few times. This chain links TRBV28 with TRBJ2-7, with a tentative D call TRBD2 (5 bases). CDR3 size: 17 residues. With 5 bases removed from V and 4 bases from J, the gap between germline ends came to 24 bases. Germline loops: CDR1 MDHEN, CDR2 SYDVKM. The CDR3: CASSIGPGLATTYEQYF. CDR3 bases: TGTGCCAGCAGTATAGGACCCGGGCTAGCTACAACATACGAGCAGTACTTC.

This clonotype showed up just a few times. The rearrangement joins TRBV12-3 or TRBV12-4 to TRBJ2-4; D may be TRBD1 (6 bases). This CDR3 contains 13 residues. The V and J ends lost 7 bases and 9 bases respectively, with 16 bases between them. The CDR3 loop is CASTPVGGSIQYF. CDR3 coding DNA: TGTGCCAGCACGCCAGTAGGGGGATCCATTCAGTACTTC.

The chain has TRBV28 and TRBJ2-1; the match to TRBD2 covers 9 bases. Germline V CDR1 and CDR2: MDHEN, SYDVKM. This CDR3 has 16 residues. V shed 6 bases, J shed 2 bases, and the junction held 8 bases outside the gene matches. CDR3 nucleotides: TGTGCCAGCAGCAGAAGCGGGAGGCCCACCTACAATGAGCAGTTCTTC. Residues: CASSRSGRPTYNEQFF.

This clonotype showed up many times. The V gene is TRBV28, the J gene TRBJ2-7; D is uncertain. Germline V CDR1 and CDR2: MDHEN, SYDVKM. Trimming left V 3 bases short and J 2 bases short, with 5 bases between. This CDR3 has 12 amino acids. The CDR3 DNA reads TGTGCCAGCAGTTTCTCGGCCTACGAGCAGTACTTC. The encoded protein is CASSFSAYEQYF.

The chain carries TRBV20-1 and TRBJ2-7; 8 nucleotides agree with TRBD2. This CDR3 contains 15 residues. V trimming: 0 bases; J trimming: 0 bases; junction bases outside the gene matches: 4. Germline V gene lookup returns CDR1 DFQATT and CDR2 SNEGSKA (reference sequence). Here the CDR3 DNA reads TGCAGTGCTAGAGATTTAGCGGGACGCTCCTACGAGCAGTACTTC. Amino acids: CSARDLAGRSYEQYF.

The chain has TRBV7-2 and TRBJ2-7; D is unresolved. This CDR3 region has 16 residues. The V and J ends lost 5 bases and 1 base respectively, with 18 bases between them. Germline CDR1 SGHTA, CDR2 FQGNSA. The CDR3 is CASSPAWSGTSYEQYF. The CDR3 coding sequence is TGTGCCAGCAGCCCGGCCTGGAGTGGTACGTCCTACGAGCAGTACTTC.

This clonotype appeared many times. The chain uses TRBV14 and TRBJ2-2; 7 positions agree with TRBD1. This CDR3 spans 13 amino acids. J lost 5 bases, V lost 4 bases, and 1 base had no gene match. Per the germline V gene, CDR1 is SGHDN and CDR2 is FVKESK. CDR3 DNA: TGTGCCAGCAGCCCGACAGGGACCGGGGAGCTGTTTTTT. Protein product: CASSPTGTGELFF.

This clonotype was picked up many times. The genes are TRBV18 and TRBJ2-1; 9 positions match TRBD2. Trimming took 2 bases from V and 2 from J; bases not matched to a gene: 7. The CDR3 sequence is 17 residues long. The V gene's germline CDR1 is KGHSH and CDR2 LQKENI. This CDR3 is CASSPSLAGAAYNEQFF. DNA of the CDR3: TGTGCCAGCTCACCATCCTTAGCGGGGGCCGCCTACAATGAGCAGTTCTTC.

This clonotype has more than one count but fewer than ten. This rearrangement joins TRBV9 to TRBJ2-1; D is ambiguous. CDR3 length equals 15 residues. Between the trimmed V and J ends, which lost 0 bases and 5 bases, there was a span of 12 bases. Germline V CDR1 and CDR2: SGDLS, YYNGEE. CDR3 loop: CASSVEGRLHNEQFF. CDR3 coding DNA: TGTGCCAGCAGCGTAGAGGGCAGGTTACACAATGAGCAGTTCTTC.

The genes are TRBV12-3 or TRBV12-4 and TRBJ1-6; possible D gene TRBD1, 6 bases. The CDR3 spans 14 residues. With 5 bases removed from V and 9 bases from J, the gap between germline ends came to 14 bases. This CDR3 reads CASSPQGHGSPLHF. CDR3 nucleotide sequence: TGTGCCAGCAGTCCCCAGGGGCATGGTTCACCCCTCCACTTT.

Many counts were recorded for this clonotype. V is TRBV6-2 or TRBV6-3 and J is TRBJ1-1, with D possibly matching TRBD1 (6 bases). The CDR3 contains 14 residues. Germline-derived CDR1 and CDR2 are MNHEY and SVGEGT. The V end lost 2 bases, the J end lost 6 bases, and 13 bases lay between the germline ends. The CDR3 is CASSYHPQGSEAFF. The CDR3 DNA is TGTGCCAGCAGTTACCACCCACAGGGCTCTGAAGCTTTCTTT.

The chain combines TRBV7-2 with TRBJ2-1; D is uncertain. The V and J ends lost 0 bases and 8 bases respectively, with 8 bases between them. CDR1 and CDR2 (germline): SGHTA, FQGNSA. There are 13 residues in the CDR3. CDR3 bases: TGTGCCAGCAGCTTAGCGTTGACGTATGAGCAGTTCTTC. Translation: CASSLALTYEQFF.

V usage is TRBV5-1 and J usage is TRBJ2-3; possibly TRBD1 for D (6 bases). The CDR3 totals 16 residues. V was shortened by 6 bases and J by 1 base, with 18 bases between the two germline ends. Germline V lookup: CDR1 SGHRS, CDR2 YFSETQ. CDR3 bases: TGCGCCAGCACCAGGGCAGGGGATCGAGGCACAGATACGCAGTATTTT. Translation gives CASTRAGDRGTDTQYF. The complete variable domain, with remaining parts taken from reference TRBV5-1 and TRBJ2-3, reads KAGVTQTPRYLIKTRGQQVTLSCSPISGHRSVSWYQQTPGQGLQFLFEYFSETQRNKGNFPGRFSGRQFSNSRSEMNVSTLELGDSALYLCASTRAGDRGTDTQYFGPGTRLTVL.

This clonotype has just a few counts. The J gene is TRBJ2-5, the V gene TRBV7-2; 7 nucleotides match TRBD2. The V and J ends lost 5 bases and 3 bases, in that order; junction bases with no gene match: 6. Germline values: CDR1 SGHTA, CDR2 FQGNSA. CDR3 length equals 14 residues. The CDR3 here is CASSPRLAEETQYF. Here the CDR3 DNA reads TGTGCCAGCAGCCCCCGACTAGCAGAAGAGACCCAGTACTTC.

CDR3 amino acids: CASSLLLPLHAPDTQYF. The DNA for the CDR3 is TGTGCCAGCAGTTTATTGTTGCCCCTCCATGCGCCTGATACGCAGTATTTT. V gene TRBV12-3 or TRBV12-4 combines with J gene TRBJ2-3; D unclear. Trimming took 2 bases from V and 6 from J, leaving 21 bases between them. This CDR3 is 17 amino acids long.

This chain connects TRBV4-1 to TRBJ2-7; 8 bases map to TRBD1. CDR3 length: 15 amino acids. Germline CDR1 is MGHRA and CDR2 is YSYEKL. The J segment lost 2 bases and the V segment lost 4 bases, leaving 7 bases of the junction unmatched. CDR3 bases: TGCGCCAGCAGCCTGTCCGGGACAGGCCCCTACGAGCAGTACTTC. Translating it yields CASSLSGTGPYEQYF.

The chain uses TRBV6-5 and TRBJ2-5, with 7 bases lining up with TRBD2. This CDR3 is 16 amino acids long. Germline loops: CDR1 MNHEY, CDR2 SVGAGI. After removal of 0 bases from V and 5 bases from J, the junction contained 9 bases not matched to a gene. The CDR3 sequence: CASSYSWTSTSETQYF. The CDR3 DNA sequence: TGTGCCAGCAGTTACTCATGGACTAGTACGTCGGAGACCCAGTACTTC.

This clonotype was seen ten or more times. The V call is TRBV7-2, the J call TRBJ1-6, with D possibly matching TRBD1 (6 bases). The CDR3 loop spans 16 amino acids. The V and J ends lost 0 bases and 9 bases respectively, with 15 bases between them. CDR1 and CDR2 from the germline V gene are SGHTA and FQGNSA. This chain's CDR3 is CASSLAGGQGGSPLHF. The CDR3 DNA reads TGTGCCAGCAGCTTAGCGGGGGGGCAGGGTGGTTCACCCCTCCACTTT.